Reported below is one T cell receptor beta chain. CDR3 length equals 17 residues. Germline CDR1 is GTSNPN and CDR2 is SVGIG (reference sequence). Trimming took 3 bases from V and 4 from J; bases not matched to a gene: 16. Methods used by the authors: It was from reference gene primer amplification that nucleated cell counts were estimated. The method was immunoSEQ multiplex PCR; TCRdb's version includes in-frame clones alone and lacks a portion of them. The D gene and trimming were derived from the DNA, and the V and J assignments and clone size from that table. The sample shows 200,000 to 250,000 clones, approximately 87% of them seen only once. This sample is drawn from a study of blood T cell repertoires in COVID-19. Study as a whole: In each case, the material was cDNA or gDNA derived from T cells, B-cell-depleted T cells, or PBMCs.

The rearrangement uses TRBV30 and TRBJ2-7, with 9 nucleotides matching TRBD2. The specimen was peripheral blood. This sequence was found in a man in his 60s who had recovered from COVID-19. The CDR3 DNA is TGTGCCTGGAGCCGGCCGTGGCTAGCGGGACCTTTTTACGAGCAGTACTTC. Encoded protein: CAWSRPWLAGPFYEQYF.